This T cell receptor (beta chain) came from a study of T cell responses to AZD1222 COVID-19 vaccine. Study-level points and caveats: Spike as a whole was targeted by vaccine-associated CD4 TCRs, dominant at 160-218 and 743-854. Among the donors, most were white British and more were female, and clonal diversity was possibly underestimated. It was only after the peak T cell response that any repertoires were sampled. The study found Spike-specific TCR breadth and depth rose after two AZD1222 doses.

The germline V gene encodes CDR1 LNHDA and CDR2 SQIVND (reference sequence). CDR3 length: 14 amino acids. J gave up 2 bases and V 1 base, and 2 bases lay outside the gene matches. TCRdb's table, derived via immunoSEQ multiplex PCR, lists solely in-frame clones and lacks some. The sample consists of around 95,000 clones, 88% of them appearing once. As regards this clone: Its antigen is not known.

This clonotype was obtained from an adult in good health. The source material was peripheral blood, sampled on day 0 of AZD1222 vaccination. The chain employs TRBV19 and TRBJ2-7; 7 bases map to TRBD1. CDR3 DNA: TGTGCCAGTAGTATAGGGACAGGTACCTACGAGCAGTACTTC. Its translation: CASSIGTGTYEQYF.